This T cell receptor (beta chain) originates from a study of T cells after yellow fever vaccination (dated by TCRdb to the late 2010s). As for the study more broadly: Libraries from fractions with low cell numbers were prepared with the SMART-Seq v4 Ultra Low Input RNA kit. To follow T-cell clones before and after primary and booster YFV17D yellow fever vaccination, bulk TCR alpha and beta repertoires were sequenced over time. Two healthy male donors, one aged 18 to 30 and one aged 30 to 40 years, made up the cohort. Blood was collected at multiple timepoints before and after primary and secondary immunization, and bulk PBMC replicates and cell subsets were isolated. The investigation overall reported the following: The study included only two donors, which limits how far the findings can be generalized. A small fraction of clonotypes showed up in both the CD4 and CD8 compartments, probably as a result of convergent recombination. Computational filtering was needed because FACS-sorted repertoires could contain abundant contaminating clonotypes from the bulk population. The secondary T-cell response was found to be weaker but faster than the primary response, with a peak reached on day 5 rather than on day 15. After the booster, most of the clones that had expanded following primary vaccination were detected again (96% of CD4 and more than 85% of CD8), which suggests that memory was broadly maintained.

The sample's treatment or condition label is to be understood as: live attenuated yellow fever vaccine strain. At each blood-draw timepoint, two biological replicates of bulk PBMCs were obtained. PBMCs were isolated from peripheral blood using a standard Ficoll-Paque protocol. TriZol was used to extract RNA from bulk PBMCs, from CD4 and CD8 fractions, and from dextramer-positive and dextramer-negative fractions. Measured from the cysteine to the phenylalanine, the CDR3 is 12 residues long. The sequence is cut down to CDR3 DNA, 36 bases in frame from base 1. V loses 4 bases of germline sequence and J loses 5 bases, and the interval between the two ends is 6 bases. From a lookup of the germline V gene (reference sequence), CDR1 and CDR2 are LGHDT and YNNKEL. This clonotype has more than one count but fewer than ten. Its target antigen remains unknown. The sample holds no much larger clone one base away, and base qualities are not on file.

TCR cDNA was synthesized by 5'RACE template switching, through which a universal primer site and unique molecular identifiers were introduced. Priming of cDNA synthesis was performed from both the TCR alpha and TCR beta constant segments. Libraries were amplified in two PCR steps, with sample barcodes and sequencing adapters added in the second step. Sequencing of the libraries was done on either Illumina HiSeq 2500 (2x100 bp) or NovaSeq (2x150 bp). Per the original workflow: MIGEC was used to demultiplex reads and collapse the reads into UMI consensus sequences, and MiXCR was used for V(D)J alignment. Vaccine-responding clonotypes were identified with edgeR using replicate PBMC samples, with FDR below 0.01 and a log2 fold change above 5 up to day 15 being required. Each bulk clonotype received a CD4 or CD8 identity based on whether the sequenced CD4 or CD8 repertoire contained that clonotype at higher abundance. TCRdb itself trimmed the public reads at Q25 with fastp, ran MiXCR and retained productive beta chains. Rows matching on CDR3 protein sequence are summarized as one entry with the most common DNA and genes. TCRdb's processing, not the authors', yielded these V and J calls. In all, the sample holds 300,000 to 400,000 distinct CDR3 sequences, and approximately 5.7% of those were seen once. The ten largest clones add up to about 15% of the sample.

The TCR sequence derives from a man aged 25 to 40 who received the YFV17D yellow fever vaccine. The material sequenced was PBMCs, taken 5 days after the yellow fever booster vaccination. The chain was built from TRBV3-1 and TRBJ2-1; the D gene lacks a confident call. The sequenced DNA: TGTGCCAGCAGCCCGAATAACAATGAGCAGTTCTTC. This is translated as CASSPNNNEQFF.